This TCR beta chain was recorded in a study of T cells in Graves' hyperthyroidism and ophthalmopathy. Whole-study results and caveats: The majority of expanded thyroid clonotypes above 0.001 also appeared in blood.

Amplification of TCR beta CDR3 regions used RNA as the template. Carried out on the TCR CDR3, a first-round RT-PCR used the HTBI primer set. One entry per CDR3 protein results from TCRdb running MiXCR on the multiplex PCR reads. The data contain 730,000 or so distinct CDR3 sequences, around 19% of them singletons. The CDR3 extends over 14 amino acids. Germline V gives CDR1 LGHDT, CDR2 YNNKEL (reference sequence). The ends were cut back, 2 bases at V and 1 base at J, with 6 bases in the middle. This clonotype was observed a handful of times. Its target is unknown. The sequence derives from a woman aged 45-65 years with Graves' hyperthyroidism that later progressed to Graves' ophthalmopathy. V usage is TRBV3-1 and J usage is TRBJ1-3; TRBD1 might be the D (5 bases). The sample was blood. This chain's CDR3 is CASSQWGSGNTIYF. The DNA for the CDR3 is TGTGCCAGCAGCCAATGGGGGTCTGGAAACACCATATATTTT.